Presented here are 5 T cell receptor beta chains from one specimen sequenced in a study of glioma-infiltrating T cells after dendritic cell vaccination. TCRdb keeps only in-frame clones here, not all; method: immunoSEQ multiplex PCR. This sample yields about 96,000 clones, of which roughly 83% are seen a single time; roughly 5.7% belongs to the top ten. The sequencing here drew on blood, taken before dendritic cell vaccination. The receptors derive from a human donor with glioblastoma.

CDR3 region: CASSAGQNTEAFF. As DNA, the CDR3 is TGTGCCAGCAGCGCGGGACAGAACACTGAAGCTTTCTTT. The chain couples TRBV9 to TRBJ1-1; possibly TRBD1 for D (6 bases). Germline lookup yields CDR1 SGDLS and CDR2 YYNGEE. This CDR3 is 13 amino acids long. With 3 bases removed from V and 1 base from J, the gap between germline ends came to 7 bases.

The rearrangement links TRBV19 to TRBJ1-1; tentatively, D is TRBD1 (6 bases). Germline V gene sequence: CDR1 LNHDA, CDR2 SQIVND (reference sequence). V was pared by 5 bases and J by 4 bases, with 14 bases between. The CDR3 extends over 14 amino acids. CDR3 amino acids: CASSVSYRATEAFF. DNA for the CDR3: TGTGCCAGTAGTGTCTCCTACAGGGCCACTGAAGCTTTCTTT.

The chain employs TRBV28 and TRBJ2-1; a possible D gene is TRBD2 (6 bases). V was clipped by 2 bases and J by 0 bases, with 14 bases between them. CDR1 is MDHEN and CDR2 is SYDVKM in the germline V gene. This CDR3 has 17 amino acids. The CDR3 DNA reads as TGTGCCAGCAGTTTAAAGGGGCTCGGGGGCTCCTACAATGAGCAGTTCTTC. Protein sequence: CASSLKGLGGSYNEQFF.

The CDR3 region is CASGTHHWTAASTGELFF. DNA of the CDR3: TGTGCTAGTGGTACTCATCACTGGACAGCGGCGAGCACCGGGGAGCTGTTTTTT. The chain recombines TRBV12-5 with TRBJ2-2, with D perhaps TRBD1 (6 bases). V lost 5 bases and J lost 4, with 23 bases in between. Germline CDR1 and CDR2: LGHNT and FRNRAP. The CDR3 is 18 residues long.

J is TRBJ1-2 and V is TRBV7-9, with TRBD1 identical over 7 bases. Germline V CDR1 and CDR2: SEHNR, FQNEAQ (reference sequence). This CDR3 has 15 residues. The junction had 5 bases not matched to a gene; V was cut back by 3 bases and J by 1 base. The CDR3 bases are TGTGCCAGCAGCTTTTCTACAGGGGTTAACTATGGCTACACCTTC. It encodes CASSFSTGVNYGYTF. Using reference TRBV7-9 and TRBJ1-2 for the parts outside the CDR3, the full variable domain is DTGVSQNPRHKITKRGQNVTFRCDPISEHNRLYWYRQTLGQGPEFLTYFQNEAQLEKSRLLSDRFSAERPKGSFSTLEIQRTEQGDSAMYLCASSFSTGVNYGYTFGSGTRLTVV.